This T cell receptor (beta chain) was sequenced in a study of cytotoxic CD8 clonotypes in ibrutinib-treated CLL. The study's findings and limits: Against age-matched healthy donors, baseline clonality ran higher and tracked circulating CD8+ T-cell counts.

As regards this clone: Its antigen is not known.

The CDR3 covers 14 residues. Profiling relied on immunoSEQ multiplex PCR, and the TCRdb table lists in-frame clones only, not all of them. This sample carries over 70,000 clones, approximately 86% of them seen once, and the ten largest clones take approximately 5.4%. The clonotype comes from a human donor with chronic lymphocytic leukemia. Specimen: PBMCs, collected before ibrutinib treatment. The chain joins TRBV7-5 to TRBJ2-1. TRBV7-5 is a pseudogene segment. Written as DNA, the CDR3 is TGTGTCAGAAGCCCATATGGTTTCTACAATGAGCAGTTCTTC. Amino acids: CVRSPYGFYNEQFF.